This T cell receptor beta chain was recovered during a study of OX40 agonist ivuxolimab in advanced cancers. In the study overall: Every 2 weeks, patients received ivuxolimab intravenously, dosed at 0.01 to 10 mg/kg. Patients assigned to dose escalation were diagnosed with hepatocellular carcinoma, melanoma, renal cell or head and neck cancer. Those enrolled were 82.7% male, with a mean age of around 57 years and ages from about 20 to 80. Notes on the study in general: At doses 0.1 to 3.0 mg/kg, CD4+ and CD8+ clones expanded.

TCRdb's table, derived via immunoSEQ multiplex PCR, lists solely in-frame clones and lacks some. The data contain 40,000 to 60,000 clones, 80% to 85% of them singletons. This CDR3 is built from 16 residues. CDR1 and CDR2 (germline): SGHVT, SQSDAQ. The ends were cut back, 4 bases at V and 5 bases at J, with 15 bases in the middle. Regarding this clone: Its antigen remains unknown.

This clonotype was obtained from an adult with an advanced solid tumor such as melanoma, head and neck, liver or kidney cancer. The chain carries TRBV7-4 and TRBJ2-6; D is unresolved. The specimen comprised CD4+ or CD8+ T cells sorted from blood, sampled in a trial of the OX40 agonist ivuxolimab. CDR3 in amino acids: CASSSSSQSRANVLTF. The CDR3 region has the DNA TGTGCCAGCAGCTCCAGCTCACAAAGTCGGGCCAACGTCCTGACTTTC.